What follows are 9 T cell receptor beta chains derived from one specimen sequenced in a study of blood T cell repertoires in COVID-19. The method was immunoSEQ multiplex PCR; TCRdb's version includes in-frame clones alone and lacks a portion of them. The sample records around 150,000 clones, approximately 82% being singletons. Sequenced material: peripheral blood. The source of these receptors is a woman aged 40 to 49 with COVID-19, enrolled during active disease.

In this sample, this clone turned up a few times. The chain links TRBV13 to TRBJ1-1, with TRBD1 matching 9 bases. Looked up from germline, CDR1 is PRHDT and CDR2 is FYEKMQ (reference sequence). V lost 5 bases and J lost 4; bases outside the gene matches: 5. There are 14 residues in the CDR3. The CDR3 region has the DNA TGTGCCAGCAGCACGGGGACAGGGACCACTGAAGCTTTCTTT. This codes for CASSTGTGTTEAFF.

This sequence joins TRBV11-2 and TRBJ2-1; 14 bases map to TRBD2. The CDR3 spans 15 residues. Germline assignment: CDR1 SGHAT and CDR2 FQNNGV. The V gene end was trimmed by 3 bases and the J gene end by 7 bases; junction bases not matched to a gene: 2. This CDR3 is CASSFGTSGRNEQFF. CDR3 nucleotides: TGTGCCAGCAGCTTCGGGACTAGCGGGAGAAATGAGCAGTTCTTC.

This chain uses TRBV3-1 (or the pseudogene TRBV3-2) with TRBJ2-3; 8 bases map to TRBD2. V lost 1 base to trimming and J lost 4 bases; unmatched junction nucleotides: 7. The germline V gene has CDR1 LGHDT and CDR2 YNNKEL (reference sequence). The CDR3 is made up of 16 amino acids. The CDR3 here is CASSQGGGLVADTQYF. The CDR3 DNA sequence: TGTGCCAGCAGCCAAGGGGGGGGACTAGTGGCAGATACGCAGTATTTT.

The chain links TRBV7-2 to TRBJ1-3, with D hard to call. The CDR3 loop spans 14 amino acids. Per the germline V gene, CDR1 is SGHTA and CDR2 is FQGNSA. V lost 2 bases to trimming and J lost 3 bases, with 8 bases between them. The DNA of the CDR3 is TGTGCCAGCAGCTTAACCGGGATTGGAAACACCATATATTTT. It is translated as CASSLTGIGNTIYF.

The chain joins TRBV6-6 to TRBJ2-7, with 8 positions matching TRBD2. The CDR3 runs to 16 residues. Germline assignment: CDR1 MNHNY and CDR2 SVGAGI (reference sequence). V was pared by 0 bases and J by 0 bases, with 4 bases of the junction left unmatched. CDR3 bases: TGTGCCAGCAGTTACTCGGGCGGGAGGATCTCCTACGAGCAGTACTTC. Residues: CASSYSGGRISYEQYF.

The gene calls are TRBV5-4 and TRBJ2-2, with 7 bases fitting TRBD2. The CDR3 consists of 15 residues. V was clipped by 2 bases and J by 1 base; unmatched bases: 2. Per germline, CDR1 SGHNT and CDR2 YYREEE (reference sequence). The CDR3 protein is CASSFGGRNTGELFF. The CDR3, as DNA: TGTGCCAGCAGCTTCGGGGGGAGGAACACCGGGGAGCTGTTTTTT.

The chain joins TRBV18 to TRBJ1-5, with D perhaps matching TRBD1 (6 bases). There are 18 residues in the CDR3. The V and J ends lost 3 bases and 3 bases respectively, with 21 bases between them. Germline V gene data show CDR1 as KGHSH and CDR2 as LQKENI. The CDR3 DNA is TGTGCCAGCTCACCGATCGCCACAGGGAGGGGGAACAATCAGCCCCAGCATTTT. Amino acids: CASSPIATGRGNNQPQHF.

In this sample, this clone turned up once. This sequence joins TRBV7-9 and TRBJ1-6, with D hard to call. CDR3 length equals 15 residues. Germline V CDR1 and CDR2: SEHNR, FQNEAQ (reference sequence). V was trimmed by 5 bases and J by 9 bases, leaving 17 bases between them. DNA for the CDR3: TGTGCCAGCAGCCCCGGCAGTATCCCGGGTTCACCCCTCCACTTT. It yields the protein CASSPGSIPGSPLHF.

The chain carries TRBV27 and TRBJ1-1; D gene uncertain. This CDR3 is built from 14 residues. Deletions cut 3 bases from V and 1 base from J, with 9 bases between. Germline assignment: CDR1 MNHEY and CDR2 SMNVEV (reference sequence). The CDR3 sequence: CASSLEGKNTEAFF. The CDR3 nucleotides are TGTGCCAGCAGTTTGGAGGGAAAGAACACTGAAGCTTTCTTT.